This T cell receptor (beta chain) was sequenced during a study of T cell changes during pregnancy in multiple sclerosis. Clones were read by immunoSEQ multiplex PCR, and TCRdb kept only the in-frame ones, dropping some. The sample gives about 85,000 clones, 91% of which show up once; more than 2% is in the top ten. The CDR3 loop spans 14 amino acids. The germline CDR1 and CDR2 sequences are MNHNS and SASEGT. V lost 1 base, J lost 5 bases, and 9 bases lay in between. This chain joins TRBV6-1 and TRBJ1-3; possible D gene TRBD1, 6 bases. The TCR sequence derives from a female donor with multiple sclerosis, enrolled in a pregnancy study. The starting material was peripheral blood, obtained in the first trimester of pregnancy. The CDR3 DNA sequence: TGTGCCAGCAGTGAAGTGGGACACAGAAACACCATATATTTT. Amino acids: CASSEVGHRNTIYF.